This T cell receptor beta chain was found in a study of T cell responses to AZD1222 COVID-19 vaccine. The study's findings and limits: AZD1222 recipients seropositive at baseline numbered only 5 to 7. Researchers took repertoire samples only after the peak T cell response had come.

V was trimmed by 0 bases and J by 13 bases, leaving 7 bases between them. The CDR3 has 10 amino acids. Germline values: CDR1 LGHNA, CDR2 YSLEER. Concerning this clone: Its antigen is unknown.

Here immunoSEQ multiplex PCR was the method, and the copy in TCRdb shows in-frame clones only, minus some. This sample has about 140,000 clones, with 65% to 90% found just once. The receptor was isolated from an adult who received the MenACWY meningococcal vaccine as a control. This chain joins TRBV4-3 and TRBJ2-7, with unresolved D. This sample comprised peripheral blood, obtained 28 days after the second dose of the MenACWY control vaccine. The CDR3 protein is CASSQEKIYF. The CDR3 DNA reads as TGCGCCAGCAGCCAAGAAAAGATCTACTTC.